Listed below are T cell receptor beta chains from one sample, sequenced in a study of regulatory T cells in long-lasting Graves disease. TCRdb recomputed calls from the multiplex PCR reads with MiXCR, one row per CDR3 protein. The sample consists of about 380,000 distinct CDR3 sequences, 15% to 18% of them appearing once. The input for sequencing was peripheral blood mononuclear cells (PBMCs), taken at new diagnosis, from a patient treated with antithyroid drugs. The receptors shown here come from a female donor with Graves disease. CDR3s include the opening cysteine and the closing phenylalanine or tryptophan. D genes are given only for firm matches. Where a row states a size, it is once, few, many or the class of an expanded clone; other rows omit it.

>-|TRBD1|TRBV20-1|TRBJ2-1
CSASADRVDEQFF
TGCAGTGCTAGCGCAGACAGGGTAGATGAGCAGTTCTTC
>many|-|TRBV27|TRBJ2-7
CASSLSRVGEQYF
TGTGCCAGCAGTTTAAGCAGGGTGGGCGAGCAGTACTTC
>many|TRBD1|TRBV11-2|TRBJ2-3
CASSKGQGTDTQYF
TGTGCCAGCAGCAAGGGACAGGGCACAGATACGCAGTATTTT
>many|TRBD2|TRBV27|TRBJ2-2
CASSLSAGPPNTGELFF
TGTGCCAGCAGTTTATCAGCGGGGCCCCCGAACACCGGGGAGCTGTTTTTT
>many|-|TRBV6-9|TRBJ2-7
CASSYSPGRAYEQYF
TGTGCCAGCAGTTATTCACCGGGACGGGCTTACGAGCAGTACTTC
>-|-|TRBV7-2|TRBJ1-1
CASRSRRGNTEAFF
TGTGCCAGCCGCTCCAGGAGGGGGAACACTGAAGCTTTCTTT
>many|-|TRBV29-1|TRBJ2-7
CSAINLAEQYF
TGCAGCGCTATCAACTTGGCCGAGCAGTACTTC
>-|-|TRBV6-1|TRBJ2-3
CASSEMRGGTDTQYF
TGTGCCAGCAGTGAAATGAGGGGGGGTACAGATACGCAGTATTTT
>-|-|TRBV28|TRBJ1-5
CASSLGGGWPQHF
TGTGCCAGCAGTTTAGGGGGTGGGTGGCCCCAGCATTTT
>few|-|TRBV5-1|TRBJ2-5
CASSLESGWAGPQETQYF
TGCGCCAGCAGCTTGGAGTCAGGGTGGGCAGGCCCACAAGAGACCCAGTACTTC
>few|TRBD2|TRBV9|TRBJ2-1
CASSVVAGPYNEQFF
TGTGCCAGCAGCGTAGTAGCGGGACCCTACAATGAGCAGTTCTTC
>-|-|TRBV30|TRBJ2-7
CAWSPSGGAYSYEQYF
TGTGCCTGGAGCCCCTCGGGCGGGGCCTACTCCTACGAGCAGTACTTC
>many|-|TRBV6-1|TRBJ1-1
CASTPSRPNTEAFF
TGTGCCAGCACCCCAAGCCGACCGAACACTGAAGCTTTCTTT
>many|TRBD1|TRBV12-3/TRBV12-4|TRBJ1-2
CASEGWGQGDYGYTF
TGTGCCAGCGAGGGTTGGGGACAGGGAGACTATGGCTACACCTTC
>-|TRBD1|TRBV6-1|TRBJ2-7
CASSHHWGTDPREQYF
TGTGCCAGCAGCCACCACTGGGGGACAGACCCTCGCGAGCAGTACTTC
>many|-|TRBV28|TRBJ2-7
CASSLSSDGSSYEQYF
TGTGCCAGCAGTTTATCGTCGGACGGGAGCTCCTACGAGCAGTACTTC
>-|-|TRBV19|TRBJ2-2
CASSIRLTTGELFF
TGTGCCAGTAGTATACGGCTAACCACCGGGGAGCTGTTTTTT
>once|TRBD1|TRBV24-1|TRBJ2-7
CATSDSLSGTGTYEQYF
TGTGCCACCAGTGATTCCCTGTCCGGGACAGGGACCTACGAGCAGTACTTC
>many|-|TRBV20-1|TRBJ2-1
CSAWGAGEGNEQFF
TGCAGTGCTTGGGGGGCAGGGGAGGGAAATGAGCAGTTCTTC
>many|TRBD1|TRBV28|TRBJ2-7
CASSLIIGTDYEQYF
TGTGCCAGCAGTTTAATTATCGGGACAGATTACGAGCAGTACTTC
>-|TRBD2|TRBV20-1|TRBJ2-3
CSAGTTSGFTDTQYF
TGCAGTGCTGGGACTACTAGCGGATTCACAGATACGCAGTATTTT
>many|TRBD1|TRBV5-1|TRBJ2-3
CASAGGTGTTDTQYF
TGCGCCAGCGCAGGAGGGACAGGGACGACAGATACGCAGTATTTT
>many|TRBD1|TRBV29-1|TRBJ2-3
CSVNGQGGTDTQYF
TGCAGCGTCAACGGACAGGGAGGTACAGATACGCAGTATTTT
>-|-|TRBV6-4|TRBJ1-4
CASSYSRGDEKLFF
TGTGCCAGCAGTTACTCAAGAGGGGATGAAAAACTGTTTTTT
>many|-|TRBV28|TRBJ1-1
CASSFLIGGQGAFF
TGTGCCAGCAGTTTCCTTATTGGGGGGCAGGGAGCTTTCTTT
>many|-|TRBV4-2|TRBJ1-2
CASSQGMWGRTVNYGYTF
TGTGCCAGCAGCCAAGGGATGTGGGGGCGAACCGTTAACTATGGCTACACCTTC
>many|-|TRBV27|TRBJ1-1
CASSVTGTTEAFF
TGTGCCAGCAGTGTTACAGGAACAACTGAAGCTTTCTTT
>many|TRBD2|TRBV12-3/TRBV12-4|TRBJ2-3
CASSFVVSGSLNTQYF
TGTGCCAGCAGTTTTGTTGTTAGCGGGAGCTTGAATACGCAGTATTTT
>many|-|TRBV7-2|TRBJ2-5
CASSLGGLDGETQYF
TGTGCCAGCAGCTTAGGCGGGTTAGATGGGGAGACCCAGTACTTC
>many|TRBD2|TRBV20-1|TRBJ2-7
CSARVTSGGLRGYEQYF
TGCAGTGCTAGAGTGACCAGCGGGGGTCTTCGCGGCTACGAGCAGTACTTC
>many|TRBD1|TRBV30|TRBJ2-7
CAWDSGQGASYEQYF
TGTGCCTGGGACTCGGGACAGGGGGCGAGTTACGAGCAGTACTTC
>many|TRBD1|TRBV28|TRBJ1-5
CASSLSTGVFSNQPQHF
TGTGCCAGCAGTTTATCGACAGGGGTGTTTAGCAATCAGCCCCAGCATTTT
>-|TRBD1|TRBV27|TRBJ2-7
CASSLSGTGGHEQYF
TGTGCCAGCAGTTTATCAGGGACAGGGGGACACGAGCAGTACTTC
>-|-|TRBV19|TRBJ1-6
CASSIGENSPLHF
TGTGCCAGTAGTATAGGGGAAAATTCACCCCTCCACTTT
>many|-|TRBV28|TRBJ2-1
CASSVTWTENNEQFF
TGTGCCAGCAGCGTGACTTGGACAGAAAACAATGAGCAGTTCTTC
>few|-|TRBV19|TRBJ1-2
CASSTLSSGYGYTF
TGTGCCAGTAGTACCCTAAGCTCCGGCTATGGCTACACCTTC
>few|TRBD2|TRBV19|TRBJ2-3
CASHRLAASTDTQYF
TGTGCCAGTCATAGACTAGCCGCTAGCACAGATACGCAGTATTTT
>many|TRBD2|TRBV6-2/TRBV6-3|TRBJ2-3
CASRRGTSGDTQYF
TGTGCCAGCAGGAGGGGGACTAGCGGGGATACGCAGTATTTT
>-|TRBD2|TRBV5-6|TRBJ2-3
CASNAGGAQYF
TGTGCCAGCAACGCCGGGGGGGCGCAGTATTTT
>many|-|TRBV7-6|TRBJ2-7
CASSPLLRAYEQYF
TGTGCCAGCAGCCCCCTCTTGCGAGCTTACGAGCAGTACTTC
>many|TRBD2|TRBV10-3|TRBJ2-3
CAISVAGETDTQYF
TGTGCCATCAGTGTGGCGGGAGAGACAGATACGCAGTATTTT
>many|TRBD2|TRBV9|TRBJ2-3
CASSVGLAGTDTQYF
TGTGCCAGCAGCGTTGGACTAGCGGGGACAGATACGCAGTATTTT
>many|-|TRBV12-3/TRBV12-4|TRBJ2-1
CASRKTPGSSAPSRGSYNEQFF
TGTGCCAGCAGGAAAACACCGGGATCTAGCGCCCCTTCGCGAGGCTCCTACAATGAGCAGTTCTTC
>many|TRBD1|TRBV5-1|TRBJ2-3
CASSSRPPPTGADTQYF
TGCGCCAGCAGCTCCAGACCCCCCCCCACAGGGGCAGATACGCAGTATTTT
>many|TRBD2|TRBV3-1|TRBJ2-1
CASSQDFSGSNEQFF
TGTGCCAGCAGCCAAGATTTTAGCGGGAGCAATGAGCAGTTCTTC
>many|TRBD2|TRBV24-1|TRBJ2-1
CATSDGGTSGSFEQFF
TGTGCCACCAGTGATGGGGGGACTAGCGGGAGCTTTGAGCAGTTCTTC
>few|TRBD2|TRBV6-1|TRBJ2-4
CASSEASAGLAGVIQYF
TGTGCCAGCAGTGAAGCGTCTGCGGGACTAGCGGGAGTAATTCAGTACTTC
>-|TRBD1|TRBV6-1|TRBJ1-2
CASSELPEGADGYTF
TGTGCCAGCAGTGAACTCCCGGAGGGGGCAGATGGCTACACCTTC
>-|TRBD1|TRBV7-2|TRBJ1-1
CASSLATGRNTDAFF
TGTGCCAGCAGCTTAGCGACAGGGAGGAACACTGATGCTTTCTTT
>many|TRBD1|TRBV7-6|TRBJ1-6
CASSHRDRGPGSPLHF
TGTGCCAGCAGCCACCGGGACAGGGGGCCCGGATCACCCCTCCACTTT
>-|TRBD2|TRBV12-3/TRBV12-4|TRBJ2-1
CASSRTSANEQFF
TGTGCCAGCAGTCGTACTAGCGCCAATGAGCAGTTCTTC
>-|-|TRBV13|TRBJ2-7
CASTLGRDPYEQYF
TGTGCCAGCACTCTCGGAAGAGACCCCTACGAGCAGTACTTC
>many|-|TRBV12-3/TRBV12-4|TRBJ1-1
CASSFTFSGPEAFF
TGTGCCAGCAGTTTTACATTTAGTGGCCCTGAAGCTTTCTTT
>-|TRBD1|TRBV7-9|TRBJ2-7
CASSLPRTGYYEQYF
TGTGCCAGCAGCTTACCTAGGACAGGATATTACGAGCAGTACTTC
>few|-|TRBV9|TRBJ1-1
CASSVNRNTEAFF
TGTGCCAGCAGCGTGAACAGGAACACTGAAGCTTTCTTT